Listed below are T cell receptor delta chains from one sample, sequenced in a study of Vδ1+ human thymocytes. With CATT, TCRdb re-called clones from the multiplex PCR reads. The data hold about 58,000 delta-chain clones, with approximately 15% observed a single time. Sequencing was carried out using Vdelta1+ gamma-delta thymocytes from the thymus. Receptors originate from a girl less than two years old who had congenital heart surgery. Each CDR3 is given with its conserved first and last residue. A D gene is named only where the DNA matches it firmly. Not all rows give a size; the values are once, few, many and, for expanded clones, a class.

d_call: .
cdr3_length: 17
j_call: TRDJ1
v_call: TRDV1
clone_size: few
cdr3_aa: CALGEPPTYTDTDKLIF
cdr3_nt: TGTGCTCTTGGGGAACCTCCTACGTATACTGACACCGATAAACTCATCTTT

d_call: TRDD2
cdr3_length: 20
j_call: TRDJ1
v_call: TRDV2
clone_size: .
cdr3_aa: CACDFLPTNRLTPYTDKLIF
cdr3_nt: TGTGCCTGTGACTTCCTTCCTACTAATCGTCTCACCCCGTACACCGATAAACTCATCTTT

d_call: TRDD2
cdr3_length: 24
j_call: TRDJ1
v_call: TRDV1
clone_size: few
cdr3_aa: CALGEIRSPSSVRAKYWITDKLIF
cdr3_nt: TGTGCTCTTGGGGAAATTAGGTCCCCTTCCTCGGTCAGGGCCAAGTACTGGATAACCGATAAACTCATCTTT

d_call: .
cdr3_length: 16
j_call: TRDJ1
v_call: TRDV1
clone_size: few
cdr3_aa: CALAHHGTEYTDKLIF
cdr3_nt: TGTGCTCTTGCCCACCATGGGACTGAGTACACCGATAAACTCATCTTT

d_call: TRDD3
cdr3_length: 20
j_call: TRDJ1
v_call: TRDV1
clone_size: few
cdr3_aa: CALGTHISQIPYWGIRKLIF
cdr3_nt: TGTGCTCTTGGGACACACATTTCCCAGATTCCGTACTGGGGGATACGGAAACTCATCTTT

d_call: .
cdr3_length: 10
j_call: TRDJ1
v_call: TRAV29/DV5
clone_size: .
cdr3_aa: CAAATVSPIF
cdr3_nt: TGTGCAGCAGCTACTGTATCACCCATCTTT

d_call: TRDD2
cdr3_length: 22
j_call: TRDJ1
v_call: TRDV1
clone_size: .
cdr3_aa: CALGEPSFLRIGEPPYTDKLIF
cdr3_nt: TGTGCTCTTGGGGAACCCAGCTTCCTACGGATAGGGGAGCCTCCCTACACCGATAAACTCATCTTT

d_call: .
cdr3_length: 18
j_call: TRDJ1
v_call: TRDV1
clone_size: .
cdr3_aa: CALGVLQPLGGWSHQLIF
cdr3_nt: TGTGCTCTTGGGGTACTACAACCCTTGGGCGGTTGGTCCCATCAACTCATCTTT

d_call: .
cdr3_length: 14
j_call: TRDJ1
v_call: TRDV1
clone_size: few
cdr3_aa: CALGGWETTDKLIF
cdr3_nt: TGTGCTCTTGGGGGATGGGAAACCACCGATAAACTCATCTTT

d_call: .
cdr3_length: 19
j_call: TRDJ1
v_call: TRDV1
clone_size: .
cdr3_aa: CALGELRALLRSGAVKLIF
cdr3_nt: TGTGCTCTTGGGGAACTTCGGGCGCTCCTACGCTCGGGGGCTGTAAAACTCATCTTT

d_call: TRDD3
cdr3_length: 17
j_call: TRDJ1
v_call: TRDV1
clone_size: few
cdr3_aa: CALGVSGLGDYTDKLIF
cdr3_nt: TGTGCTCTTGGGGTGTCGGGACTGGGGGATTACACCGATAAACTCATCTTT

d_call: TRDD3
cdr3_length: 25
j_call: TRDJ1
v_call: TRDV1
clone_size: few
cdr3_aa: CALGEHCVAWGIRTASGEYTDKLIF
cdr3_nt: TGTGCTCTTGGGGAACATTGCGTAGCCTGGGGGATACGGACGGCGTCAGGGGAGTACACCGATAAACTCATCTTT

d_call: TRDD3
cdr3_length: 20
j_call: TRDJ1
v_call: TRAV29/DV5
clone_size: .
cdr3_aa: CAASVEPKLPLGDHTDKLIF
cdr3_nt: TGTGCAGCAAGCGTGGAACCGAAACTCCCCTTGGGGGATCACACCGATAAACTCATCTTT

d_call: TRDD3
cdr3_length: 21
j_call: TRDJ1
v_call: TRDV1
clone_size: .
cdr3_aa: CALGENLRLGDTRKYTDKLIF
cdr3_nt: TGTGCTCTTGGGGAAAACTTACGACTGGGGGATACTAGGAAGTACACCGATAAACTCATCTTT

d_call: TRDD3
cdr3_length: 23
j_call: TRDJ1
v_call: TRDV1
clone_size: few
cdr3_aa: CALGEKRPTGGYKNGLYTDKLIF
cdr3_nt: TGTGCTCTTGGGGAAAAAAGACCTACTGGGGGATACAAAAACGGGCTGTACACCGATAAACTCATCTTT

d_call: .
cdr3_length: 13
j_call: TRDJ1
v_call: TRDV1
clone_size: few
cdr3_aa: CALGGKVPGKLIF
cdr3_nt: TGTGCTCTTGGGGGCAAAGTTCCGGGCAAACTCATCTTT

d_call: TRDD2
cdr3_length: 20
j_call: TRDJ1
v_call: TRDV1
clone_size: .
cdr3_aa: CALGWVFLRKPGSPTDKLIF
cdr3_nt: TGTGCTCTTGGGTGGGTGTTCCTACGAAAGCCAGGGTCCCCCACCGATAAACTCATCTTT

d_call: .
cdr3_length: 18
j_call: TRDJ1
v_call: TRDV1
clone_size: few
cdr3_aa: CALGETLLPLENTDKLIF
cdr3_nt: TGTGCTCTTGGGGAGACTCTACTCCCACTGGAGAACACCGATAAACTCATCTTT

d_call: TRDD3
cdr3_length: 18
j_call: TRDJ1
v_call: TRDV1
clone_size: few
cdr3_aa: CALGEPLGDPPHTDKLIF
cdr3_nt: TGTGCTCTTGGGGAACCTCTGGGGGACCCACCTCACACCGATAAACTCATCTTT

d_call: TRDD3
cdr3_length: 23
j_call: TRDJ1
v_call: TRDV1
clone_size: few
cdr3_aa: CALGELGPRLQGSGGYWTDKLIF
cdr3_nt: TGTGCTCTTGGGGAACTAGGACCACGCCTTCAGGGTTCTGGGGGATACTGGACCGATAAACTCATCTTT

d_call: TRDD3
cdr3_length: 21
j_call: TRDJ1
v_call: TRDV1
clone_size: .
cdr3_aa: CALGVAMGSAMGDTDTDKLIF
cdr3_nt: TGTGCTCTTGGGGTGGCCATGGGTTCCGCTATGGGGGATACGGACACCGATAAACTCATCTTT

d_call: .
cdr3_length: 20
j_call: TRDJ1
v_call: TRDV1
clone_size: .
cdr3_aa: CALGAGFLLGDLRYTDKLIF
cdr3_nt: TGTGCTCTTGGGGCGGGCTTCCTACTGGGGGACCTCCGGTACACCGATAAACTCATCTTT

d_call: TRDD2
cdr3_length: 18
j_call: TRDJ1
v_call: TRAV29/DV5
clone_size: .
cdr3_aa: CAASGTFLLVPYTDKLIF
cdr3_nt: TGTGCAGCAAGCGGGACCTTCCTACTGGTACCGTACACCGATAAACTCATCTTT

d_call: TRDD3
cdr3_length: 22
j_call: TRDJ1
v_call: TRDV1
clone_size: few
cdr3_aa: CALGDLPPSSELGAQGPDKLIF
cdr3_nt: TGTGCTCTTGGGGACCTCCCTCCCAGTTCCGAGCTGGGGGCGCAGGGACCCGATAAACTCATCTTT

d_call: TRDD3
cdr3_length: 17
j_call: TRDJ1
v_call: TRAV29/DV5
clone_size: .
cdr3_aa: CAASAINWGNFTDKLIF
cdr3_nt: TGTGCAGCAAGCGCGATTAACTGGGGAAATTTCACTGATAAACTCATCTTT

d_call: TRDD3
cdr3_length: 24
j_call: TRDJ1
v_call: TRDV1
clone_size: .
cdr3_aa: CALGEDFPWRGIVRDRVYTDKLIF
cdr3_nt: TGTGCTCTTGGGGAAGACTTCCCTTGGAGGGGGATAGTTCGTGATCGTGTTTACACCGATAAACTCATCTTT

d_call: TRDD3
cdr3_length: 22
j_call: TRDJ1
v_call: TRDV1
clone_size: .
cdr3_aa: CALGVRTSEPRTGGSYTDKLIF
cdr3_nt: TGTGCTCTTGGGGTCCGAACTTCCGAACCCCGGACTGGGGGGTCATACACCGATAAACTCATCTTT

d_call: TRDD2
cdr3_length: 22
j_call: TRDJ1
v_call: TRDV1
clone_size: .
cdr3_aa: CALGELPGLPTSWGRLEDKLIF
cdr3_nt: TGTGCTCTTGGGGAACTCCCCGGCCTTCCTACGAGCTGGGGCCGATTAGAGGATAAACTCATCTTT

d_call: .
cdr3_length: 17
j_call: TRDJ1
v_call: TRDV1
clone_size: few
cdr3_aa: CALGELLRGYTPDKLIF
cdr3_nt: TGTGCTCTTGGGGAACTTTTGAGGGGTTACACCCCCGATAAACTCATCTTT

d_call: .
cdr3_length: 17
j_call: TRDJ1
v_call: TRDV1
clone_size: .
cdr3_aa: CALGERPTKHCDHKLIF
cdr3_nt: TGTGCTCTTGGGGAACGTCCTACGAAACACTGTGACCATAAACTCATCTTT

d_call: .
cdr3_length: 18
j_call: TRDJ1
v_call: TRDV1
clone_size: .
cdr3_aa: CALGELGDHRLCPDKLIF
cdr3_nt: TGTGCTCTTGGGGAACTAGGGGATCACCGTTTATGTCCGGATAAACTCATCTTT

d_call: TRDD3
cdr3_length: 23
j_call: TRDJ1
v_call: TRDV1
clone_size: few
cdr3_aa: CALGEPGFLTTGGPPCYTDKLIF
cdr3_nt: TGTGCTCTTGGGGAACCCGGCTTCCTTACTACTGGGGGACCCCCATGTTACACCGATAAACTCATCTTT

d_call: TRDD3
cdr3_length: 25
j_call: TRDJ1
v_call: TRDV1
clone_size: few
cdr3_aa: CALGEHLPTRLLLGDTGLYTDKLIF
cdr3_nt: TGTGCTCTTGGGGAACATCTTCCTACGAGGCTCCTGCTGGGGGATACGGGCTTGTACACCGATAAACTCATCTTT

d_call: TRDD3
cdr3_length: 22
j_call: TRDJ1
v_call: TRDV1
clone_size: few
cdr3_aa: CALGYSPPSPGLGVFRGDKLIF
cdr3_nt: TGTGCTCTTGGGTACTCCCCGCCTTCTCCGGGGCTGGGGGTCTTCAGGGGCGATAAACTCATCTTT

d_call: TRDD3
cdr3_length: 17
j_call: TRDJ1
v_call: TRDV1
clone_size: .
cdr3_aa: CALGELSGRGMRGELIF
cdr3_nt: TGTGCTCTTGGGGAACTTTCCGGAAGGGGGATGCGGGGGGAACTCATCTTT

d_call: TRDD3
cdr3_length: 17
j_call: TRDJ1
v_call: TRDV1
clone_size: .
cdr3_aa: CALGELLGGSSIDKLIF
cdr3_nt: TGTGCTCTTGGGGAACTATTGGGGGGATCGTCGATCGATAAACTCATCTTT

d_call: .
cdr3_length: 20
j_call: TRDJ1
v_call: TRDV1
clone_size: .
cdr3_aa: CALGELSLPHHIFYTDKLIF
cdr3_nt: TGTGCTCTTGGGGAACTATCCCTTCCCCACCACATATTCTACACCGATAAACTCATCTTT

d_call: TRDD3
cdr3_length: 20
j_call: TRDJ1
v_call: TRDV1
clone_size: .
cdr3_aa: CALRYPFWGINRWYTDKLIF
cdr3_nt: TGTGCTCTTAGGTACCCCTTCTGGGGGATAAATCGCTGGTACACCGATAAACTCATCTTT

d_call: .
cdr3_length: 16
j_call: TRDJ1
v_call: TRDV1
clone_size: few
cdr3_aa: CALGELRPNTRYKLIF
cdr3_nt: TGTGCTCTTGGGGAACTACGACCGAATACGCGCTATAAACTCATCTTT

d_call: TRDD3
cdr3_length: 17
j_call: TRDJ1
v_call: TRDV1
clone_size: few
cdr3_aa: CALGELFWGIQGDKLIF
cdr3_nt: TGTGCTCTTGGGGAACTTTTCTGGGGGATACAGGGCGATAAACTCATCTTT